Sequencing of this TCR beta chain was carried out in a study of CD8 T cells in Susac syndrome. Broader study findings: The study recognized that its TCR sequencing and HLA analysis covered a relatively small number of individuals.

This clonotype was detected only once. As yet, its antigen is unknown. The CDR3 runs to 13 residues. V lost 7 bases, J lost 4 bases, and 13 bases lay in between. CDR1 is LNHDA and CDR2 is SQIVND in the germline V gene (reference sequence). An amount of RNA that ranged from roughly 0.5 to 1 ug was reverse transcribed with random hexamers. An immunoSEQ multiplex PCR generated amplified TCR beta CDR3 products spanning 54 Vbeta and 13 Jbeta. TCRdb redid the calling of the immunoSEQ multiplex PCR reads with MiXCR, one entry per CDR3 protein. This sample yields approximately 130,000 distinct CDR3 sequences, of which under 95% are seen a single time; around 0.25% belongs to the top ten. Included as multiple sclerosis controls were treatment-naive patients who had stable or active relapsing-remitting disease. The authors negatively isolated CD8+ and CD4+ T cells and FACS-enriched TEMRA cells.

V and J are TRBV19 and TRBJ1-1; no clear D. The TCR sequence derives from a human donor with multiple sclerosis. Sequencing input: CD8+ T cells from PBMCs. CDR3 sequence: CASKWGVTTEAFF. As DNA, the CDR3 is TGTGCCAGTAAGTGGGGAGTGACCACTGAAGCTTTCTTT.